The clone carrying this T cell receptor (beta chain) appeared many times. Its antigen remains unknown. The sample is drawn from a study of T-cell reconstitution after alpha-beta-depleted transplantation in children. Study-wide results and limits: Reportedly, only several hundred clones from non-depleted graft cells drove alpha-beta T-cell counts at about two months.

Molecular barcoding with unique molecular identifiers was used for the TCRbeta library. TCRdb ran MiXCR on the PCR reads and lists one entry per CDR3 protein. Of some 450,000 distinct CDR3 sequences detected, 43% appear once; the ten largest clones hold approximately 25%. Trimming removed 0 bases from V and 2 bases from J, with 7 bases in between. The CDR3 runs to 14 residues. Germline assignment: CDR1 SGHRS and CDR2 YFSETQ. The clonotype was recovered from a girl aged 2-10 years with aplastic anemia, due to receive a stem cell transplant. This specimen consisted of PBMCs, obtained before TCRalphabeta/CD19-depleted stem cell transplant. This chain joins TRBV5-1 and TRBJ2-3; the D is unclear. The CDR3 protein is CASSLESPTDTQYF. In DNA, the CDR3 is TGCGCCAGCAGCTTGGAGTCCCCCACAGATACGCAGTATTTT.